The 8 T cell receptor beta chains given below trace back to one sample, sequenced in a study of CXCR3-negative and CXCR3-positive naive CD8 T cells. 5' RACE with UMI labels generated the TRB cDNA libraries. Reanalyzing the 5' RACE reads, TCRdb keeps one entry per CDR3 protein, without DNA. The table gives more than 65,000 distinct CDR3 sequences; the top ten clones make up around 1.5% of it. Sample: naive CXCR3- CD8+ T cells from blood. Stated subset: CD45RO-CCR7+CD27+CD95- naive CD8+ T cells lacking CXCR3 (TNR3-). The origin of the receptors is a human donor in good health. Some clones in this sample may be carry-over from other donors' samples.

The V and J genes are TRBV27 and TRBJ2-1; TCRdb's D call of TRBD2 is untestable without DNA. Germline-derived CDR1 and CDR2 are MNHEY and SMNVEV (reference sequence). This CDR3 is built from 13 residues. CDR3 residues: CASGPLAGNEQFF.

This chain connects TRBV6-6 to TRBJ2-7; TCRdb names TRBD1, which stays unverified in the absence of DNA. The CDR3 consists of 14 residues. Germline V lookup: CDR1 MNHNY, CDR2 SVGAGI (reference sequence). CDR3 sequence reads: CASSYWAGGNEQYF.

The chain couples TRBV5-1 to TRBJ2-6; TCRdb proposes TRBD1, but this gene call is untestable without DNA. Germline CDR1 is SGHRS and CDR2 is YFSETQ. This CDR3 has 18 residues. This chain's CDR3 is CASSPGTGKNFGANVLTF.

The CDR3 sequence: CASSLVGGGTEAFF. The rearrangement joins TRBV12-3 or TRBV12-4 to TRBJ1-1; absent DNA, TCRdb's TRBD1 call cannot be checked. The CDR3 spans 14 residues.

V usage is TRBV5-1 and J usage is TRBJ1-1; the TRBD1 assignment by TCRdb is unverifiable without DNA. Germline V gene sequence: CDR1 SGHRS, CDR2 YFSETQ. There are 14 residues in the CDR3. The CDR3 sequence: CASSLGTDNTEAFF.

V gene TRBV28 combines with J gene TRBJ1-4; the TRBD1 assignment by TCRdb is unverifiable without DNA. Germline CDR1 MDHEN, CDR2 SYDVKM. CDR3 length: 12 residues. CDR3 region: CASSPWGRSLFF.

The chain couples TRBV19 to TRBJ1-5; with no DNA, the TCRdb D assignment of TRBD1 cannot be verified. The CDR3 spans 13 residues. Germline values: CDR1 LNHDA, CDR2 SQIVND (reference sequence). The CDR3 is CASSLGALGPQHF.

The V call is TRBV28, the J call TRBJ1-1. The CDR3 runs 14 residues. Germline CDR1 MDHEN, CDR2 SYDVKM. The CDR3 protein is CASMWESENTEAFF.